This is a list of T cell receptor beta chains from one sample in a study of T cells in Graves' hyperthyroidism and ophthalmopathy. TCRdb processed the multiplex PCR reads anew with MiXCR; each CDR3 protein has one entry. This sample has approximately 300,000 distinct CDR3 sequences, with roughly 19% found just once. Sequenced material: blood. Receptors originate from a man aged 45-65 years with Graves' ophthalmopathy. The CDR3 runs from the conserved cysteine through the conserved F or W. Each record gives: V gene, J gene, clone size, D gene, CDR3 length, CDR3 DNA, CDR3 protein. A D gene is named only where the DNA matches it firmly. Not every row has a clone size; where given, it reads once, few, many or a size class.

v_gene: TRBV11-2; j_gene: TRBJ2-3; abundance: many; d_gene: TRBD2; len: 15; CDR3nt: TGTGCCAGCACCTGGACTAGCGGGAGCACAGATACGCAGTATTTT; CDR3aa: CASTWTSGSTDTQYF
v_gene: TRBV6-1; j_gene: TRBJ1-1; abundance: many; d_gene: .; len: 15; CDR3nt: TGTGCCAGCACCCCAGCAAAGGGTGGGGACACTGAAGCTTTCTTT; CDR3aa: CASTPAKGGDTEAFF
v_gene: TRBV19; j_gene: TRBJ2-1; abundance: .; d_gene: .; len: 13; CDR3nt: TGTGCCAGTAGTGCCCAAGTTTACAATGAGCAGTTCTTC; CDR3aa: CASSAQVYNEQFF
v_gene: TRBV5-1; j_gene: TRBJ1-2; abundance: .; d_gene: TRBD1; len: 16; CDR3nt: TGCGCCAGCAGCTTAACAGGACAGGGACCCAACTATGGCTACACCTTC; CDR3aa: CASSLTGQGPNYGYTF
v_gene: TRBV7-2; j_gene: TRBJ1-1; abundance: few; d_gene: .; len: 13; CDR3nt: TGTGCCAGCAGCCTAACGAGGGTCACTGAAGCTTTCTTT; CDR3aa: CASSLTRVTEAFF
v_gene: TRBV6-1; j_gene: TRBJ1-4; abundance: few; d_gene: .; len: 14; CDR3nt: TGTGCCAGCAGTGAATGGGGGGCCGATGAAAAACTGTTTTTT; CDR3aa: CASSEWGADEKLFF
v_gene: TRBV27; j_gene: TRBJ2-1; abundance: .; d_gene: TRBD2; len: 14; CDR3nt: TGTGCCAGCAACCCCCTGGGGACTAGCAATGAGCAGTTCTTC; CDR3aa: CASNPLGTSNEQFF
v_gene: TRBV5-1; j_gene: TRBJ2-5; abundance: many; d_gene: .; len: 13; CDR3nt: TGCGCCAGCAGCTTGAGGCCTTCGGAGACCCAGTACTTC; CDR3aa: CASSLRPSETQYF
v_gene: TRBV20-1; j_gene: TRBJ1-5; abundance: .; d_gene: TRBD1; len: 14; CDR3nt: TGCAGTGCTAGAGGGGACAGGTTCGATCAGCCCCAGCATTTT; CDR3aa: CSARGDRFDQPQHF
v_gene: TRBV27; j_gene: TRBJ2-5; abundance: many; d_gene: .; len: 14; CDR3nt: TGTGCCAGCAGTTTATCAGGGGGAGGGGAGACCCAGTACTTC; CDR3aa: CASSLSGGGETQYF
v_gene: TRBV19; j_gene: TRBJ2-1; abundance: .; d_gene: .; len: 14; CDR3nt: TGTGCCAGTAGTATTTGGAGGCACCACAATGAGCAGTTCTTC; CDR3aa: CASSIWRHHNEQFF
v_gene: TRBV5-1; j_gene: TRBJ2-7; abundance: few; d_gene: .; len: 18; CDR3nt: TGCGCCAGCAGCTCACGGTTGGCCGGCGGACTTGATTCCTACGAGCAGTACTTC; CDR3aa: CASSSRLAGGLDSYEQYF
v_gene: TRBV2; j_gene: TRBJ2-7; abundance: many; d_gene: TRBD1; len: 15; CDR3nt: TGTGCCAGCACAGGAGACCAGGGGGCAGGTAACGAGCAGTACTTC; CDR3aa: CASTGDQGAGNEQYF
v_gene: TRBV30; j_gene: TRBJ2-1; abundance: many; d_gene: .; len: 13; CDR3nt: TGTGCCTGGAGTGTTACAGGCTACAATGAGCAGTTCTTC; CDR3aa: CAWSVTGYNEQFF
v_gene: TRBV19; j_gene: TRBJ2-2; abundance: few; d_gene: .; len: 15; CDR3nt: TGTGCCAGTAGACTACAGGGGAGGTACACCGGGGAGCTGTTTTTT; CDR3aa: CASRLQGRYTGELFF
v_gene: TRBV12-3/TRBV12-4; j_gene: TRBJ1-2; abundance: .; d_gene: .; len: 14; CDR3nt: TGTGCCAGCAGCATAGGGGACCGTGGGTATGGCTACACCTTC; CDR3aa: CASSIGDRGYGYTF
v_gene: TRBV29-1; j_gene: TRBJ2-1; abundance: .; d_gene: TRBD2; len: 12; CDR3nt: TGCAGCGTCGGGACTAGCGGGATGGGGCAGTTCTTC; CDR3aa: CSVGTSGMGQFF
v_gene: TRBV7-8; j_gene: TRBJ2-7; abundance: few; d_gene: TRBD1; len: 15; CDR3nt: TGTGCCAGCAGCCGGGACAGGGGCCCTTACTACGAGCAGTACTTC; CDR3aa: CASSRDRGPYYEQYF
v_gene: TRBV2; j_gene: TRBJ1-5; abundance: many; d_gene: .; len: 14; CDR3nt: TGTGCCAGCAGTGAAGCAGGAGGCAATCAGCCCCAGCATTTT; CDR3aa: CASSEAGGNQPQHF
v_gene: TRBV7-8; j_gene: TRBJ1-1; abundance: .; d_gene: .; len: 16; CDR3nt: TGTGCCAGCAGCTTAGTGTATTCACAGACGAACACTGAAGCTTTCTTT; CDR3aa: CASSLVYSQTNTEAFF
v_gene: TRBV18; j_gene: TRBJ1-1; abundance: few; d_gene: .; len: 15; CDR3nt: TGTGCCAGCTCACCAACCCAGGGTGGAGTCACTGAAGCTTTCTTT; CDR3aa: CASSPTQGGVTEAFF
v_gene: TRBV12-5; j_gene: TRBJ2-1; abundance: few; d_gene: TRBD2; len: 17; CDR3nt: TGTGCTAGTGGTTTGGTTTCGGGAGGACGGGGGTACAATGAGCAGTTCTTC; CDR3aa: CASGLVSGGRGYNEQFF
v_gene: TRBV7-9; j_gene: TRBJ2-7; abundance: few; d_gene: TRBD2; len: 16; CDR3nt: TGTGCCAGCAGCGGAGAAAGACTAGCGGTGGCCTACGAGCAGTACTTC; CDR3aa: CASSGERLAVAYEQYF
v_gene: TRBV6-1; j_gene: TRBJ2-1; abundance: .; d_gene: .; len: 12; CDR3nt: TGTGCCAGCAGTGAAGCCGCGGACAGACAGTTCTTC; CDR3aa: CASSEAADRQFF
v_gene: TRBV28; j_gene: TRBJ1-2; abundance: .; d_gene: .; len: 14; CDR3nt: TGTGCCATCAGTGAGTCGATCCTCTTACGAGGCTACACCTTC; CDR3aa: CAISESILLRGYTF
v_gene: TRBV6-1; j_gene: TRBJ2-1; abundance: .; d_gene: .; len: 15; CDR3nt: TGTGCCAGCCGACGCGAGGGTTTCGCCTACAATGAGCAGTTCTTC; CDR3aa: CASRREGFAYNEQFF
v_gene: TRBV15; j_gene: TRBJ2-7; abundance: .; d_gene: .; len: 15; CDR3nt: TGTGCCACCAGGAGAGGAATGGGGGAGGTCTACGAGCAGTACTTC; CDR3aa: CATRRGMGEVYEQYF
v_gene: TRBV7-6; j_gene: TRBJ2-5; abundance: .; d_gene: .; len: 14; CDR3nt: TGTGCCAGCAGCTTAGCGGAGTACCAAGAGACCCAGTACTTC; CDR3aa: CASSLAEYQETQYF
v_gene: TRBV20-1; j_gene: TRBJ1-2; abundance: .; d_gene: .; len: 12; CDR3nt: TGCAGTGCTAGAGTTGGGAACTATGGCTACACCTTC; CDR3aa: CSARVGNYGYTF
v_gene: TRBV5-6; j_gene: TRBJ2-7; abundance: many; d_gene: .; len: 14; CDR3nt: TGTGCCAGCAGCTCCAACAGGGACGACTACGAGCAGTACTTC; CDR3aa: CASSSNRDDYEQYF
v_gene: TRBV28; j_gene: TRBJ2-7; abundance: few; d_gene: .; len: 15; CDR3nt: TGTGCCAGCAGCACCCCTTTGGTGAGCTCCTACGAGCAGTACTTC; CDR3aa: CASSTPLVSSYEQYF
v_gene: TRBV10-3; j_gene: TRBJ1-5; abundance: .; d_gene: .; len: 18; CDR3nt: TGTGCCATCAGTGAGAGGATCCTTGGAATGGGAAGCAATCAGCCCCAGCATTTT; CDR3aa: CAISERILGMGSNQPQHF
v_gene: TRBV20-1; j_gene: TRBJ1-1; abundance: many; d_gene: .; len: 13; CDR3nt: TGCAGCCACCCGACCCCATGGGACACTGAAGCTTTCTTT; CDR3aa: CSHPTPWDTEAFF
v_gene: TRBV20-1; j_gene: TRBJ2-1; abundance: .; d_gene: TRBD2; len: 15; CDR3nt: TGCAGTGCTAGAGATCAAACTAGCGGGAGGGGTGAGCAGTTCTTC; CDR3aa: CSARDQTSGRGEQFF
v_gene: TRBV19; j_gene: TRBJ2-5; abundance: few; d_gene: .; len: 13; CDR3nt: TGTGCCAGTAGTCGTCAGCCACGAGGGGCCCAGTACTTC; CDR3aa: CASSRQPRGAQYF
v_gene: TRBV28; j_gene: TRBJ1-3; abundance: .; d_gene: .; len: 14; CDR3nt: TGTGCCAGCACCGGAGGTGGGAAAGTTAACGCCATATATTTT; CDR3aa: CASTGGGKVNAIYF
v_gene: TRBV11-2; j_gene: TRBJ1-1; abundance: many; d_gene: TRBD1; len: 13; CDR3nt: TGTGCCAGCAGACGGACAGGGGGCTCTGAAGCTTTCTTT; CDR3aa: CASRRTGGSEAFF
v_gene: TRBV20-1; j_gene: TRBJ2-2; abundance: few; d_gene: TRBD2; len: 14; CDR3nt: TGCAGTGCTAGTACTAGCGGTAACACCGGGGAGCTGTTTTTT; CDR3aa: CSASTSGNTGELFF
v_gene: TRBV12-3/TRBV12-4; j_gene: TRBJ1-1; abundance: many; d_gene: .; len: 14; CDR3nt: TGTGCCAGCAGTTCCCGCCCGGCAAACACTGAAGCTTTCTTT; CDR3aa: CASSSRPANTEAFF
v_gene: TRBV9; j_gene: TRBJ2-1; abundance: .; d_gene: .; len: 15; CDR3nt: TGTGCCAGCAGCCCTCGGGGCATCGAGGACAATGAGCAGTTCTTC; CDR3aa: CASSPRGIEDNEQFF
v_gene: TRBV9; j_gene: TRBJ2-1; abundance: few; d_gene: TRBD2; len: 19; CDR3nt: TGTGCCAGCAGCGTAGGATCGAGGGGGTTAGCTAGCGGGGGTAATGAGCAGTTCTTC; CDR3aa: CASSVGSRGLASGGNEQFF
v_gene: TRBV6-6; j_gene: TRBJ1-1; abundance: many; d_gene: .; len: 13; CDR3nt: TGTGCCAGCAGTTACGTGTCCCACACTGAAGCTTTCTTT; CDR3aa: CASSYVSHTEAFF
v_gene: TRBV20-1; j_gene: TRBJ2-1; abundance: many; d_gene: TRBD2; len: 17; CDR3nt: TGCAGTGCTAGTCTTTCATCGAGCGGGAGGGACTACAATGAGCAGTTCTTC; CDR3aa: CSASLSSSGRDYNEQFF
v_gene: TRBV7-3; j_gene: TRBJ2-2; abundance: many; d_gene: .; len: 14; CDR3nt: TGTGCCAGCAGCTCCGGGCCTTACACCGGGGAGCTGTTTTTT; CDR3aa: CASSSGPYTGELFF
v_gene: TRBV18; j_gene: TRBJ2-7; abundance: many; d_gene: .; len: 17; CDR3nt: TGTGCCAGCTCACCAAATCGAGGATGGGAAGGGGGCTACGAGCAGTACTTC; CDR3aa: CASSPNRGWEGGYEQYF
v_gene: TRBV20-1; j_gene: TRBJ2-1; abundance: many; d_gene: TRBD2; len: 14; CDR3nt: TGCAGTGCTATCGGACTAGCGGGAGGCAATGAGCAGTTCTTC; CDR3aa: CSAIGLAGGNEQFF
v_gene: TRBV5-5; j_gene: TRBJ1-1; abundance: .; d_gene: TRBD1; len: 14; CDR3nt: TGTGCCAGCAGCTTGGGGCAGGGGGCGGGCGGAGCTTTCTTT; CDR3aa: CASSLGQGAGGAFF
v_gene: TRBV7-9; j_gene: TRBJ2-3; abundance: .; d_gene: .; len: 17; CDR3nt: TGTGCCAGCAGCTTGTCAGGACTTCCTCTTGGCACAGATACGCAGTATTTT; CDR3aa: CASSLSGLPLGTDTQYF
v_gene: TRBV9; j_gene: TRBJ1-1; abundance: .; d_gene: .; len: 17; CDR3nt: TGTGCCAGCAGCGTAGGGCGATCGGGGAGCGGGGCCACTGAAGCTTTCTTT; CDR3aa: CASSVGRSGSGATEAFF
v_gene: TRBV20-1; j_gene: TRBJ1-3; abundance: .; d_gene: .; len: 15; CDR3nt: TGCAGTGCTAGAGGAAGACAAAACACTGGAAACACCATATATTTT; CDR3aa: CSARGRQNTGNTIYF
v_gene: TRBV20-1; j_gene: TRBJ2-7; abundance: .; d_gene: .; len: 15; CDR3nt: TGCAGTGCTAACCCGGGACACGGAGGGTCCTACGAGCAGTACTTC; CDR3aa: CSANPGHGGSYEQYF
v_gene: TRBV6-1; j_gene: TRBJ2-2; abundance: few; d_gene: .; len: 13; CDR3nt: TGTGCCAGCAGTTCCCGGGGTGCCGGGGAGCTGTTTTTT; CDR3aa: CASSSRGAGELFF
v_gene: TRBV6-1; j_gene: TRBJ2-5; abundance: few; d_gene: .; len: 16; CDR3nt: TGTGCCAGCAGTTACTCATCGGGACGTGGGACACAGACCCAGTACTTC; CDR3aa: CASSYSSGRGTQTQYF
v_gene: TRBV6-1; j_gene: TRBJ1-5; abundance: .; d_gene: TRBD1; len: 14; CDR3nt: TGTGCCAGCAGGGAGGGACAGGGTAGGCAGCCCCAGCATTTT; CDR3aa: CASREGQGRQPQHF
v_gene: TRBV29-1; j_gene: TRBJ2-7; abundance: many; d_gene: .; len: 14; CDR3nt: TGCAGCGTTATATCCCGGGACAACTCCTACGAGCAGTACTTC; CDR3aa: CSVISRDNSYEQYF